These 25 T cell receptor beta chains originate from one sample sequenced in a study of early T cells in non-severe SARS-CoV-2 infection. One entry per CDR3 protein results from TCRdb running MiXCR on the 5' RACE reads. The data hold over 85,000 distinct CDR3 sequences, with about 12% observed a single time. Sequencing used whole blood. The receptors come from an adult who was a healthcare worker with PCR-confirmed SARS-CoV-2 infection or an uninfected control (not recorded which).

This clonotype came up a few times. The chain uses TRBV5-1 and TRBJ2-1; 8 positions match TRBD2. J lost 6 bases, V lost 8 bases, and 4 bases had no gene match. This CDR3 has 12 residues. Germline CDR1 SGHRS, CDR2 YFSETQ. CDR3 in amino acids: CASGTRINEQFF. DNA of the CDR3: TGCGCCAGTGGGACTAGAATCAATGAGCAGTTCTTC.

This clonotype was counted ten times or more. CDR3 loop: CASSPIRGTDTQYF. CDR3 nucleotide sequence: TGTGCCAGCTCCCCCATCAGGGGGACAGATACGCAGTATTTT. The J gene is TRBJ2-3, the V gene TRBV18; 7 bases align to TRBD1. The CDR3 consists of 14 residues. The germline gives CDR1 KGHSH, CDR2 LQKENI. After removal of 6 bases from V and 3 bases from J, the junction contained 6 bases not matched to a gene.

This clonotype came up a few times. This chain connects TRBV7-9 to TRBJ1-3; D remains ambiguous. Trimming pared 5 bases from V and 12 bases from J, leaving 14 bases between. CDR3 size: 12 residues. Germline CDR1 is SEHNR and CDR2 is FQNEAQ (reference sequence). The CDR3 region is CASSPSGILIYF. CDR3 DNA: TGTGCCAGCAGCCCGAGCGGCATTCTCATATATTTT.

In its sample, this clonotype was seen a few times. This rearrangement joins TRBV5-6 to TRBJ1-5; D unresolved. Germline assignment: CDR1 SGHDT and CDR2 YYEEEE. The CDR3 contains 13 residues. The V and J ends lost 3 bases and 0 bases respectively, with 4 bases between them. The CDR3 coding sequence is TGTGCCAGCAGCTATGGTAGCAATCAGCCCCAGCATTTT. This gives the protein CASSYGSNQPQHF. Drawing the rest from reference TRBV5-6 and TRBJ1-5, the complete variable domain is DAGVTQSPTHLIKTRGQQVTLRCSPKSGHDTVSWYQQALGQGPQFIFQYYEEEERQRGNFPDRFSGHQFPNYSSELNVNALLLGDSALYLCASSYGSNQPQHFGDGTRLSIL.

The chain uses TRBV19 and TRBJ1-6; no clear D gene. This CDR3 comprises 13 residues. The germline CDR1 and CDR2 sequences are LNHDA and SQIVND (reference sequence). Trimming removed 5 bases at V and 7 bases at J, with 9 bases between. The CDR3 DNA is TGTGCCAGTAGTCCGTGGACCAATTCACCCCTCCACTTT. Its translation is CASSPWTNSPLHF.

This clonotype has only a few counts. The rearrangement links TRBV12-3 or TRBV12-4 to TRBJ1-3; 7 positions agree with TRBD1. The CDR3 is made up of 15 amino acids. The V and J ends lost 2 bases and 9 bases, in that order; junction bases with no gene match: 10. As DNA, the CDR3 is TGTGCCAGCAGTTTACGCAGGGGGAGCCGGGGCACCATATATTTT. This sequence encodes CASSLRRGSRGTIYF.

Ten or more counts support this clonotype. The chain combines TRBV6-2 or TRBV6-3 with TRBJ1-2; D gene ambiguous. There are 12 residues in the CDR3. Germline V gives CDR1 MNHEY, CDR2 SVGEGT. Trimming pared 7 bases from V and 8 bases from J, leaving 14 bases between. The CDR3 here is CASKKSLIGYTF. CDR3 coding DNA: TGTGCCAGCAAGAAATCCCTGATCGGCTACACCTTC.

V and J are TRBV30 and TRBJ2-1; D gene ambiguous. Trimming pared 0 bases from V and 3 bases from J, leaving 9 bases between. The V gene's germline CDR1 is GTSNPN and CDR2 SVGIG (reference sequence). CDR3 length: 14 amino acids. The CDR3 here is CAWSVKYFYNEQFF. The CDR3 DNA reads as TGTGCCTGGAGTGTAAAGTACTTCTACAATGAGCAGTTCTTC.

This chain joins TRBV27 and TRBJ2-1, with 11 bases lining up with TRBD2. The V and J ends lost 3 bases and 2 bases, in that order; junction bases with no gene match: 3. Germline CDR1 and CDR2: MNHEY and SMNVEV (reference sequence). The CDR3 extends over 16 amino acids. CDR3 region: CASSLTTSGTYNEQFF. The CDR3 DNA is TGTGCCAGCAGTTTGACGACTAGCGGGACCTACAATGAGCAGTTCTTC.

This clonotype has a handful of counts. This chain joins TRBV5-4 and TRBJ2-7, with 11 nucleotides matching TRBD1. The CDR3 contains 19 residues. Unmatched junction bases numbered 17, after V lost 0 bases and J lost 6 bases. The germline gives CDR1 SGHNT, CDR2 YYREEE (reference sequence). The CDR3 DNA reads TGTGCCAGCAGCTTGGATGGGACAGGGGGTTATGCGGTGTTGCGCGAGCAGTACTTC. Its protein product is CASSLDGTGGYAVLREQYF.

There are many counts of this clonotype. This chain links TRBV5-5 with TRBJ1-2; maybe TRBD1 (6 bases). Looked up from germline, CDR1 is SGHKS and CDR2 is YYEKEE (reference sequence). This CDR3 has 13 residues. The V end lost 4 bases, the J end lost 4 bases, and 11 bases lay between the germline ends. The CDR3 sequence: CASSDDRIYGYTF. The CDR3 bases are TGTGCCAGCAGCGATGACAGGATCTATGGCTACACCTTC.

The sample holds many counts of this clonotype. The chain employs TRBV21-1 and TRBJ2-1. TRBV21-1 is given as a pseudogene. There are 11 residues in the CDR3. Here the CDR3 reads CADITYNEQFF. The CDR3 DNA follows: TGTGCCGACATAACCTACAATGAGCAGTTCTTC.

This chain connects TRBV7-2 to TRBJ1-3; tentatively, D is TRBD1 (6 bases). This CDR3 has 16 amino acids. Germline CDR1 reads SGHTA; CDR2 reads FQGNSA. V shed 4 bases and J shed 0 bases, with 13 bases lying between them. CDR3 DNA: TGTGCCAGCAGCTCTGGACAGTTCGGCTCTGGAAACACCATATATTTT. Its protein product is CASSSGQFGSGNTIYF. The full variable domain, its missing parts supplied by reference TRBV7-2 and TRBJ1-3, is GAGVSQSPSNKVTEKGKDVELRCDPISGHTALYWYRQSLGQGLEFLIYFQGNSAPDKSGLPSDRFSAERTGGSVSTLTIQRTQQEDSAVYLCASSSGQFGSGNTIYFGEGSWLTVV.

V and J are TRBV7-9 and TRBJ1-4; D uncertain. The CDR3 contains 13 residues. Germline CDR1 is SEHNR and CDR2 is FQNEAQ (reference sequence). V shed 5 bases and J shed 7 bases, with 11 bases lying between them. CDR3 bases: TGTGCCAGCAGCCCCCTTGGCGGTGAAAAACTGTTTTTT. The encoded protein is CASSPLGGEKLFF. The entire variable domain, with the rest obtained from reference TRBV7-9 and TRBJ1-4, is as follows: DTGVSQNPRHKITKRGQNVTFRCDPISEHNRLYWYRQTLGQGPEFLTYFQNEAQLEKSRLLSDRFSAERPKGSFSTLEIQRTEQGDSAMYLCASSPLGGEKLFFGSGTQLSVL.

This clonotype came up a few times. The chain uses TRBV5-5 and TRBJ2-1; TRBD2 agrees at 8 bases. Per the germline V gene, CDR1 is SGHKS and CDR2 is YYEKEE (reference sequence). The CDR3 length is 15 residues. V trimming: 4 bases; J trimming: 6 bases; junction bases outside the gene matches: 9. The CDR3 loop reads CASSGALAETNEQFF. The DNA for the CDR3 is TGTGCCAGCAGCGGTGCACTAGCGGAGACCAATGAGCAGTTCTTC.

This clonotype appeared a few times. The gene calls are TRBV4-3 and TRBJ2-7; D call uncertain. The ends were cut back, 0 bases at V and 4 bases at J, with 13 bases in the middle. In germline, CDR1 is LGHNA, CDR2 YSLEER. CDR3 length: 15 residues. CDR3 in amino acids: CASSQDLHLTYEQYF. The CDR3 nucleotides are TGCGCCAGCAGCCAAGATCTTCACCTTACGTACGAGCAGTACTTC.

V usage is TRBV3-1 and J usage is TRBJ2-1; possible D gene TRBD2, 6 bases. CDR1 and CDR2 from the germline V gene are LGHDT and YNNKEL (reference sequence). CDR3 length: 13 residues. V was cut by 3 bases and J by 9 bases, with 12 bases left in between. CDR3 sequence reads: CASSHRLDFEQFF. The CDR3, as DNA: TGTGCCAGCAGCCACCGACTAGATTTTGAGCAGTTCTTC.

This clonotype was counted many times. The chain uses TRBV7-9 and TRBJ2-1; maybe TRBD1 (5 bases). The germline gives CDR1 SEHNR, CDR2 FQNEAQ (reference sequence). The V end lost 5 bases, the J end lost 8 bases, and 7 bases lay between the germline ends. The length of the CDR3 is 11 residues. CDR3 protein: CASSVRDEQFF. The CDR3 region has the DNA TGTGCCAGCAGCGTCAGGGATGAGCAGTTCTTC.

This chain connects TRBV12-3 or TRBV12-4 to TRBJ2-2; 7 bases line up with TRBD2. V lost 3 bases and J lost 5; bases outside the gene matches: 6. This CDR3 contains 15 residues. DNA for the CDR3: TGTGCCAGCAGTTTGGGGGTAGCGGGTACCGGGGAGCTGTTTTTT. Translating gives CASSLGVAGTGELFF.

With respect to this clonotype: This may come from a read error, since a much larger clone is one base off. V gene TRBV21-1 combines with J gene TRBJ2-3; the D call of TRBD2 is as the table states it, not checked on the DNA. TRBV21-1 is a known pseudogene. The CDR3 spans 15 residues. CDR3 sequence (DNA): TGTGCCAGCAGGAACATGGGAGGCCAATGTTCTACGCAGAATTTT. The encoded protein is CASRNMGGQCSTQNF.

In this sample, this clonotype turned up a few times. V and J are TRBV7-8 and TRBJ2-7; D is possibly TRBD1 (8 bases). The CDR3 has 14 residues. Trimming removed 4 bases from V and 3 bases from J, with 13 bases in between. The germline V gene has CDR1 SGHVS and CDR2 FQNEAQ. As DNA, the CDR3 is TGTGCCAGCAGCTCCTACAGGGGGGGCTACGAGCAGTACTTC. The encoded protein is CASSSYRGGYEQYF.

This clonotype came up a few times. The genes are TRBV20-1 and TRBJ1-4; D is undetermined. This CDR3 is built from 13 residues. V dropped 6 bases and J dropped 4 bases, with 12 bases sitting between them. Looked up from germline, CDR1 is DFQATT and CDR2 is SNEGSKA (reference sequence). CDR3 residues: CSARRTVNEKLFF. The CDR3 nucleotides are TGCAGTGCGCGGCGGACGGTTAATGAAAAACTGTTTTTT.

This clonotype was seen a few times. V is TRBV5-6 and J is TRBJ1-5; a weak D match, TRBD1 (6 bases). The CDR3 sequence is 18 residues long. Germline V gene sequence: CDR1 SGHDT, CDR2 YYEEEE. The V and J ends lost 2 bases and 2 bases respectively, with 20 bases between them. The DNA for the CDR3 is TGTGCCAGCAGCTTTAGGGGGTACCCAGGTAGTGGCAATCAGCCCCAGCATTTT. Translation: CASSFRGYPGSGNQPQHF. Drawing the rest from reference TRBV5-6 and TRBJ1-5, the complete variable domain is DAGVTQSPTHLIKTRGQQVTLRCSPKSGHDTVSWYQQALGQGPQFIFQYYEEEERQRGNFPDRFSGHQFPNYSSELNVNALLLGDSALYLCASSFRGYPGSGNQPQHFGDGTRLSIL.

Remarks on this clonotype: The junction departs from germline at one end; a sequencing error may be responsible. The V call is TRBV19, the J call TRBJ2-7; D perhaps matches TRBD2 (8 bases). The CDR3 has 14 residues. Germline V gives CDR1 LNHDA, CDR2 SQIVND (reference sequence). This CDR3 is CASSISGGGYGQYF. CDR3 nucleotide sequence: TGTGCCAGTAGTATCTCGGGAGGGGGCTACGGGCAGTACTTC. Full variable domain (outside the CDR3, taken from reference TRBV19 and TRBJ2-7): DGGITQSPKYLFRKEGQNVTLSCEQNLNHDAMYWYRQDPGQGLRLIYYSQIVNDFQKGDIAEGYSVSREKKESFPLTVTSAQKNPTAFYLCASSISGGGYGQYFGPGTRLTVT.

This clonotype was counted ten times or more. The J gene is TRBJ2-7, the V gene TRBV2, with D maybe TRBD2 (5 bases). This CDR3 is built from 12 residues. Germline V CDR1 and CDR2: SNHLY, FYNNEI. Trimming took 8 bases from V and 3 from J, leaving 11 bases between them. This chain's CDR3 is CASSTEGYEQYF. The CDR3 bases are TGTGCCAGCTCAACAGAGGGCTACGAGCAGTACTTC.